The TCR beta chain described here comes from a study of early T cells in non-severe SARS-CoV-2 infection. TCRdb itself ran the 5' RACE reads through MiXCR, one entry per CDR3 protein. Among fewer than 100,000 distinct CDR3 sequences listed, 5.5% to 7.5% were seen once. From germline, CDR1 is DFQATT and CDR2 SNEGSKA (reference sequence). The CDR3 runs to 14 residues. The germline V and J ends were trimmed by 5 bases and 7 bases, with 15 bases remaining between them. A few counts support this clonotype. This clonotype was obtained from an adult who was a healthcare worker with PCR-confirmed SARS-CoV-2 infection or an uninfected control (not recorded which). The specimen sequenced was whole blood. The chain couples TRBV20-1 to TRBJ1-6, with a tentative D call TRBD1 (5 bases). The CDR3 sequence is CSADRDLRNSPLHF. The DNA of the CDR3 is TGCAGTGCTGACCGGGACCTAAGAAATTCACCCCTCCACTTT.